A selection of T cell receptor beta chains follows, all from one sample in a study of metastatic and nonmetastatic thyroid tumors. Using MiXCR, TCRdb reanalyzed the PCR reads. The repertoire holds 40,000 to 45,000 clones, with under 4% as singletons. Sequenced input: blood. All receptors derive from a female donor with papillary thyroid cancer or a benign thyroid nodule (not recorded which). Some clones in this sample may be carry-over from other donors' samples. CDR3s include the opening cysteine and the closing phenylalanine or tryptophan. The order of the fields is V gene, clone size, D gene, J gene, CDR3 protein, CDR3 DNA. A D gene is named only where the DNA matches it firmly. Not every row has a clone size; where given, it reads once, few, many or a size class.

V: TRBV6-1
size: few
D: TRBD1
J: TRBJ1-2
CDR3: CASRVGQGIYGYTF
DNA: TGTGCCAGCAGGGTAGGACAGGGGATCTATGGCTACACCTTC

V: TRBV2
size: many
D: TRBD1
J: TRBJ1-2
CDR3: CASTAGGANYGYTF
DNA: TGTGCCAGCACCGCAGGGGGCGCCAACTATGGCTACACCTTC

V: TRBV4-2
size: many
D: NA
J: TRBJ2-1
CDR3: CASSQVDAHNEQFF
DNA: TGTGCCAGCAGCCAAGTAGACGCCCACAATGAGCAGTTCTTC

V: TRBV28
size: many
D: TRBD2
J: TRBJ2-7
CDR3: CARETSGFYTSYEQYF
DNA: TGTGCCAGAGAGACTAGCGGGTTTTATACATCCTACGAGCAGTACTTC

V: TRBV20-1
size: many
D: TRBD2
J: TRBJ2-2
CDR3: CSARLAGGFDTGELFF
DNA: TGCAGTGCTAGGCTAGCGGGAGGTTTTGACACCGGGGAGCTGTTTTTT

V: TRBV28
size: NA
D: NA
J: TRBJ2-2
CDR3: CASSLYGGRDTGELFF
DNA: TGTGCCAGCAGTTTATATGGGGGGCGCGACACCGGGGAGCTGTTTTTT

V: TRBV30
size: few
D: NA
J: TRBJ2-5
CDR3: CAASLRRVGDQYF
DNA: TGTGCCGCGTCTCTGAGGAGGGTGGGGGACCAGTACTTC

V: TRBV2
size: many
D: TRBD2
J: TRBJ2-1
CDR3: CASSRPAASGRWNEQFF
DNA: TGTGCCAGCAGCAGACCCGCGGCTAGCGGGAGGTGGAATGAGCAGTTCTTC

V: TRBV18
size: few
D: NA
J: TRBJ2-7
CDR3: CAGSPGGQNEQYF
DNA: TGTGCCGGCTCACCGGGGGGACAGAACGAGCAGTACTTC

V: TRBV7-8
size: few
D: NA
J: TRBJ2-2
CDR3: CASRKDGGGTGELFF
DNA: TGTGCCAGCAGGAAGGACGGAGGAGGCACCGGGGAGCTGTTTTTT

V: TRBV12-3/TRBV12-4
size: few
D: TRBD2
J: TRBJ2-7
CDR3: CASSLAGGDYEQYF
DNA: TGTGCCAGCAGTCTAGCGGGGGGGGACTACGAGCAGTACTTC

V: TRBV28
size: many
D: TRBD1
J: TRBJ2-2
CDR3: CATGTGVRTGELFF
DNA: TGTGCTACCGGGACAGGGGTTCGCACCGGGGAGCTGTTTTTT

V: TRBV27
size: NA
D: NA
J: TRBJ2-3
CDR3: CTSSLSAQVRTDTQYF
DNA: TGTACCAGCAGTTTATCAGCACAGGTCCGAACAGATACGCAGTATTTT

V: TRBV19
size: NA
D: NA
J: TRBJ1-1
CDR3: CASSIGGGTEAFF
DNA: TGTGCCAGTAGTATAGGAGGAGGCACTGAAGCTTTCTTT

V: TRBV28
size: many
D: NA
J: TRBJ2-7
CDR3: CASVASGGLREQYF
DNA: TGTGCCAGTGTTGCCTCCGGAGGGCTGAGGGAGCAGTACTTC

V: TRBV12-3/TRBV12-4
size: few
D: TRBD1
J: TRBJ1-2
CDR3: CASSPGGYHYGYTF
DNA: TGTGCCAGCAGCCCAGGGGGCTATCACTATGGCTACACCTTC

V: TRBV6-5
size: NA
D: TRBD2
J: TRBJ2-7
CDR3: CASSYSGGSSSYEQYF
DNA: TGTGCCAGCAGTTACTCGGGGGGGTCGTCCTCCTACGAGCAGTACTTC

V: TRBV6-1
size: NA
D: TRBD1
J: TRBJ1-6
CDR3: CASRPRDRDNSPLHF
DNA: TGTGCCAGCAGGCCCCGGGACAGAGATAATTCACCCCTCCACTTT

V: TRBV2
size: many
D: NA
J: TRBJ2-5
CDR3: CASSDGRREETQYF
DNA: TGTGCCAGCAGTGACGGCCGCAGGGAAGAGACCCAGTACTTC

V: TRBV7-8
size: many
D: NA
J: TRBJ1-5
CDR3: CASSLVGPNQPQHF
DNA: TGTGCCAGCAGCTTAGTAGGTCCCAATCAGCCCCAGCATTTT

V: TRBV7-6
size: many
D: TRBD1
J: TRBJ2-7
CDR3: CASSFGTGDEQYF
DNA: TGTGCCAGCAGCTTTGGGACAGGGGACGAGCAGTACTTC

V: TRBV28
size: few
D: NA
J: TRBJ1-5
CDR3: CASSLFGSPGDQPQHF
DNA: TGTGCCAGCAGTTTATTCGGCTCACCCGGGGATCAGCCCCAGCATTTT

V: TRBV24-1
size: NA
D: NA
J: TRBJ1-5
CDR3: CATSAAAYQPQHF
DNA: TGTGCCACCAGTGCCGCAGCCTATCAGCCCCAGCATTTT

V: TRBV20-1
size: many
D: NA
J: TRBJ2-5
CDR3: CSARNRLQETQYF
DNA: TGCAGTGCTAGAAACAGACTCCAAGAGACCCAGTACTTC

V: TRBV6-6
size: few
D: TRBD1
J: TRBJ1-2
CDR3: CASSYSTRGQDYGYTF
DNA: TGTGCCAGCAGTTACTCGACCAGGGGGCAAGACTATGGCTACACCTTC

V: TRBV20-1
size: few
D: TRBD2
J: TRBJ2-3
CDR3: CSAPQRESSDTQYF
DNA: TGCAGTGCTCCCCAGCGGGAGAGTTCAGATACGCAGTATTTT

V: TRBV19
size: few
D: TRBD1
J: TRBJ1-1
CDR3: CASSIRTGMNTEAFF
DNA: TGTGCCAGTAGTATTAGGACAGGGATGAACACTGAAGCTTTCTTT

V: TRBV28
size: many
D: TRBD1
J: TRBJ2-2
CDR3: CASSLGQGIGELFF
DNA: TGTGCCAGCAGCCTGGGACAGGGAATCGGGGAGCTGTTTTTT

V: TRBV20-1
size: many
D: NA
J: TRBJ1-4
CDR3: CSARVSNEKLFF
DNA: TGCAGTGCTAGAGTCTCTAATGAAAAACTGTTTTTT

V: TRBV24-1
size: NA
D: NA
J: TRBJ2-3
CDR3: CATSERLDTQYF
DNA: TGTGCCACCAGTGAACGTCTAGATACGCAGTATTTT

V: TRBV6-2/TRBV6-3
size: few
D: NA
J: TRBJ2-7
CDR3: CASSYGASSSYEQYF
DNA: TGTGCCAGCAGTTACGGTGCTAGCTCTTCTTACGAGCAGTACTTC

V: TRBV28
size: few
D: NA
J: TRBJ2-3
CDR3: CASSSPWGTDTQYF
DNA: TGTGCCAGCAGTTCCCCTTGGGGCACAGATACGCAGTATTTT

V: TRBV9
size: many
D: TRBD1
J: TRBJ1-5
CDR3: CASSAGTGSSNQPQHF
DNA: TGTGCCAGCAGCGCAGGGACAGGGAGCAGCAATCAGCCCCAGCATTTT

V: TRBV20-1
size: many
D: NA
J: TRBJ1-1
CDR3: CSARESDTEAFF
DNA: TGCAGTGCTAGAGAATCCGATACTGAAGCTTTCTTT

V: TRBV6-5
size: NA
D: TRBD1
J: TRBJ2-7
CDR3: CASSYSDRGPREQYF
DNA: TGTGCCAGCAGTTACTCGGACAGGGGGCCTCGGGAGCAGTACTTC

V: TRBV11-2
size: few
D: NA
J: TRBJ1-1
CDR3: CASSLGLRNTEAFF
DNA: TGTGCCAGCAGCTTGGGACTGAGGAACACTGAAGCTTTCTTT

V: TRBV27
size: NA
D: TRBD2
J: TRBJ2-3
CDR3: CASQTSGNGDTQYF
DNA: TGTGCCAGCCAGACTAGCGGGAATGGCGATACGCAGTATTTT